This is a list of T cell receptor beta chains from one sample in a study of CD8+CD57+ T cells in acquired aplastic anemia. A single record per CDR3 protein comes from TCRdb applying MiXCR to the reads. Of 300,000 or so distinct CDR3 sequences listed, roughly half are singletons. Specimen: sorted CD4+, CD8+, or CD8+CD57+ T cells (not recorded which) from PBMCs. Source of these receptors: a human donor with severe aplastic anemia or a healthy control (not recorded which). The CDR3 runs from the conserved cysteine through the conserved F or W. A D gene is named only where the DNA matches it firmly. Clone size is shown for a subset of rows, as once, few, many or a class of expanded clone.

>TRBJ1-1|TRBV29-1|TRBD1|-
CSVEGQGLTEAFF
TGCAGCGTTGAGGGACAGGGTCTCACTGAAGCTTTCTTT
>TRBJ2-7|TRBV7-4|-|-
CASSPLANYEQYF
TGTGCCAGCAGTCCCCTAGCGAACTACGAGCAGTACTTC
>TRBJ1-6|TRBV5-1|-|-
CASSPYPGSDNSPLHF
TGCGCCAGCAGCCCTTACCCAGGGAGCGATAATTCACCCCTCCACTTT
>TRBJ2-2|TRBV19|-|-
CASTLQQTNTGELFF
TGTGCCAGTACCCTCCAACAGACCAACACCGGGGAGCTGTTTTTT
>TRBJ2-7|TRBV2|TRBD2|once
CASCSGVQYYEQYF
TGTGCCAGTTGTAGCGGGGTACAGTACTACGAGCAGTACTTC
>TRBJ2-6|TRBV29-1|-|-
CSVDHASGANVLTF
TGCAGCGTTGATCATGCCTCTGGGGCCAACGTCCTGACTTTC
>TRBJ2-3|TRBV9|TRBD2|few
CASSILSGTTDTQYF
TGTGCCAGCAGCATCCTTAGCGGGACCACAGATACGCAGTATTTT
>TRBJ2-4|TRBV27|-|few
CASSPYMGLAKNIQYF
TGTGCCAGCAGTCCCTACATGGGGTTAGCCAAAAACATTCAGTACTTC
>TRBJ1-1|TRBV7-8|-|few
CASIRDDMSTEAFF
TGTGCCAGCATCAGGGATGACATGAGCACTGAAGCTTTCTTT
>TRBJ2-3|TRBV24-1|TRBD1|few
CATSDSLTGDTQYF
TGTGCCACCAGTGACTCGCTGACAGGGGATACGCAGTATTTT
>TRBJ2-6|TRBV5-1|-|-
CASSTETVLGSGASVLTF
TGCGCCAGCAGCACAGAGACAGTTCTTGGCTCTGGGGCCAGCGTCCTGACTTTC
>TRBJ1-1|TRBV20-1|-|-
CRDNRDTEAFF
TGCAGGGATAACAGGGACACTGAAGCTTTCTTT
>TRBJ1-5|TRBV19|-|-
CASNSNQPQHF
TGTGCCAGTAATAGTAATCAGCCCCAGCATTTT
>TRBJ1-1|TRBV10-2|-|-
CASRDPRENTEAFF
TGCGCCAGCAGAGACCCACGAGAGAACACTGAAGCTTTCTTT
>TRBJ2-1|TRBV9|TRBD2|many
CASSVGSGAYNEQFF
TGTGCCAGCAGCGTAGGTAGCGGGGCTTACAATGAGCAGTTCTTC
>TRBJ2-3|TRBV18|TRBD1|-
CASSPKQGVADMQYF
TGTGCCAGCTCACCAAAGCAGGGGGTGGCAGATATGCAGTATTTT
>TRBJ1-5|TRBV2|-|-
CASSEAPSRTSNQPQHF
TGTGCCAGCAGTGAAGCGCCTTCACGGACTAGCAATCAGCCCCAGCATTTT
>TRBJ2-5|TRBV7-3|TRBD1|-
CASSFGTGGHETQYF
TGTGCCAGCAGCTTCGGGACAGGGGGTCACGAGACCCAGTACTTC
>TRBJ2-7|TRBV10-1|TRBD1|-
CASSSTGGSEQYF
TGCGCCAGCAGTTCTACAGGGGGAAGCGAGCAGTACTTC
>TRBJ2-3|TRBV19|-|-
CASSASGTVSTDTQYF
TGTGCCAGTAGTGCCTCCGGGACGGTTAGCACAGATACGCAGTATTTT
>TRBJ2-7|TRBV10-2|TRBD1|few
CASSGTGGWYEQYF
TGCGCCAGCAGTGGTACAGGGGGCTGGTACGAGCAGTACTTC
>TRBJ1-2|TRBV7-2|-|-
CASSSFVARNGYTF
TGTGCCAGCAGCTCTTTCGTGGCGCGCAATGGCTACACCTTC
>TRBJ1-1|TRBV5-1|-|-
CASSFTTPVPGNTEAFF
TGCGCCAGCAGCTTTACCACGCCCGTACCAGGGAACACTGAAGCTTTCTTT
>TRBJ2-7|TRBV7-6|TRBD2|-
CASSDLAGRTYEQYF
TGTGCCAGCAGCGATCTAGCGGGACGGACCTACGAGCAGTACTTC
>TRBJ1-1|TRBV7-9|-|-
CASSLGSNTEAFF
TGTGCCAGCAGCTTAGGGTCAAACACTGAAGCTTTCTTT
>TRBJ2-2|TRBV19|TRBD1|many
CASRLPGGVAGELFF
TGTGCCAGTAGGCTCCCAGGGGGCGTAGCCGGGGAGCTGTTTTTT
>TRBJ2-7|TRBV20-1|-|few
CSATKGGTTYEQYF
TGCAGTGCAACGAAGGGGGGAACCACCTACGAGCAGTACTTC
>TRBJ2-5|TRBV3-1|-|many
CASSQGIKETQYF
TGTGCCAGCAGCCAAGGGATCAAAGAGACCCAGTACTTC
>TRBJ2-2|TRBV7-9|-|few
CASRGFANTGELFF
TGTGCCAGCCGGGGGTTCGCGAACACCGGGGAGCTGTTTTTT
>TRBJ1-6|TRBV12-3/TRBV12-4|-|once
CASSSGRDSPLHF
TGTGCCAGCAGTTCCGGGCGGGATTCACCCCTCCACTTT
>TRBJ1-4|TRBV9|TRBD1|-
CASSLTGAGHNEKLFF
TGTGCCAGCAGCCTGACAGGGGCAGGGCACAATGAAAAACTGTTTTTT